Listed below are T cell receptor beta chains from one sample, sequenced in a study of cytomegalovirus exposure and HLA in healthy donors. Libraries were prepared by immunoSEQ multiplex PCR; TCRdb keeps only in-frame clonotypes and omits some of them. Of under 150,000 clones in the sample, about 76% are singletons; the top ten hold 3% to 4%. Input material: PBMCs. The receptor set was obtained from a woman under 40 in good health and CMV-seronegative. Both conserved end residues are part of each CDR3. The order of the fields is CDR3 protein, clone size, J gene, V gene. Expanded clones get a size class; other rows say once, few or many, or leave the size out.

cdr3_aa: CASSPGVAGANEQYF
clone_size: NA
j_call: TRBJ2-7
v_call: TRBV27

cdr3_aa: CASSLASGNNPYEQYF
clone_size: once
j_call: TRBJ2-7
v_call: TRBV11-2

cdr3_aa: CASSRKDGSEQFF
clone_size: NA
j_call: TRBJ2-1
v_call: TRBV7-6

cdr3_aa: CASSESGLAGDTQYF
clone_size: NA
j_call: TRBJ2-3
v_call: TRBV25-1

cdr3_aa: CASRPDRDSGANVLTF
clone_size: NA
j_call: TRBJ2-6
v_call: TRBV5-1

cdr3_aa: CASSPSRASSYEQYF
clone_size: NA
j_call: TRBJ2-7
v_call: TRBV6-1

cdr3_aa: CASSLGDRGWADTQYF
clone_size: few
j_call: TRBJ2-3
v_call: TRBV5-4

cdr3_aa: CASSLPSRETQYF
clone_size: NA
j_call: TRBJ2-5
v_call: TRBV7-9

cdr3_aa: CASSFTRFGAGVGNEQFF
clone_size: few
j_call: TRBJ2-1
v_call: TRBV27

cdr3_aa: CASSYWTGGSTDTQYF
clone_size: NA
j_call: TRBJ2-3
v_call: TRBV6-5

cdr3_aa: CASRDQAVSQAFF
clone_size: NA
j_call: TRBJ1-1
v_call: TRBV6-6

cdr3_aa: CASSLAAGITNEQYF
clone_size: NA
j_call: TRBJ2-7
v_call: TRBV11-2

cdr3_aa: CASRRERDTYEQYF
clone_size: NA
j_call: TRBJ2-7
v_call: TRBV27

cdr3_aa: CASSLGDRGILIPGYQETQYF
clone_size: NA
j_call: TRBJ2-5
v_call: TRBV5-1

cdr3_aa: CASSLEPGIGPYEQYF
clone_size: NA
j_call: TRBJ2-7
v_call: TRBV28